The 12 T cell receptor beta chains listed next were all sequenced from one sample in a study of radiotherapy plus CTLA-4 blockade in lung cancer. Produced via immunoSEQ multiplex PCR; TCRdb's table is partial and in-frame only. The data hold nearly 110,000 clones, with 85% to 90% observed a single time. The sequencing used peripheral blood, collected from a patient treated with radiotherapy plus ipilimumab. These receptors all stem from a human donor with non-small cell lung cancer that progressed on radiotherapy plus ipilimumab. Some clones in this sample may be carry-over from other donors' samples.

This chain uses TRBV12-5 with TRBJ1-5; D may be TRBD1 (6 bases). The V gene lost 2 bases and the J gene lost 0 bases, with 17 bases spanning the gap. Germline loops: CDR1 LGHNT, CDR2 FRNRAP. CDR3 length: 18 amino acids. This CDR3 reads CASGLSHGGRNSNQPQHF. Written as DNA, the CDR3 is TGTGCTAGTGGTTTGTCCCACGGGGGCAGAAATAGCAATCAGCCCCAGCATTTT. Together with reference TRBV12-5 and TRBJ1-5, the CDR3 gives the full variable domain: DARVTQTPRHKVTEMGQEVTMRCQPILGHNTVFWYRQTMMQGLELLAYFRNRAPLDDSGMPKDRFSAEMPDATLATLKIQPSEPRDSAVYFCASGLSHGGRNSNQPQHFGDGTRLSIL.

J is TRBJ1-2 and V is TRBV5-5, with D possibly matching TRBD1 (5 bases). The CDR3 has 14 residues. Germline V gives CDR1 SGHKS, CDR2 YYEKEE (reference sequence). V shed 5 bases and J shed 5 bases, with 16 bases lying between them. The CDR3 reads CASRLRTREYGYTF. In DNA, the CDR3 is TGTGCCAGCAGGTTGAGGACAAGGGAGTATGGCTACACCTTC.

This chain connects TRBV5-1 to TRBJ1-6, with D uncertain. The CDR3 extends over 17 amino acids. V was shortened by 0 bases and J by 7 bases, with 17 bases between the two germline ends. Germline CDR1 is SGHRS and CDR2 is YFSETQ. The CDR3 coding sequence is TGCGCCAGCAGCTTGGAATGGGGTCACCCTAGAAATTCACCCCTCCACTTT. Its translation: CASSLEWGHPRNSPLHF.

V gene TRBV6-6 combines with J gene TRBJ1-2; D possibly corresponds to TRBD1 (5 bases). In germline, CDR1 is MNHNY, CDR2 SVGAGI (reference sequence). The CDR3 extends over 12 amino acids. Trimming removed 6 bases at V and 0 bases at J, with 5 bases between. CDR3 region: CASRGANYGYTF. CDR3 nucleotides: TGTGCCAGCAGGGGGGCTAACTATGGCTACACCTTC.

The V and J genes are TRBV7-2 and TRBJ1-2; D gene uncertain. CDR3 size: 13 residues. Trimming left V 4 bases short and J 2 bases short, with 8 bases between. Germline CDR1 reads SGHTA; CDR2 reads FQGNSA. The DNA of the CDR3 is TGTGCCAGCAGCTCCGGACGGAACTATGGCTACACCTTC. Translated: CASSSGRNYGYTF.

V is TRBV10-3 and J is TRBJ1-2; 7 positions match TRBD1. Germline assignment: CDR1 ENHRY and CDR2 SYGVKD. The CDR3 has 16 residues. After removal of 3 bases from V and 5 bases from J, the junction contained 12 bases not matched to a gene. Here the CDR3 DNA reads TGTGCCATCAGTGATCCTGACAGGGCCATTGGGTATGGCTACACCTTC. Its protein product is CAISDPDRAIGYGYTF.

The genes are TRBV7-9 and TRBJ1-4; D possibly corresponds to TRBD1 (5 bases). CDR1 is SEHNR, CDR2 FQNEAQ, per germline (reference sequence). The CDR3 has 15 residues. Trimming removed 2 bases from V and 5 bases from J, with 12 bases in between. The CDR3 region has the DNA TGTGCCAGCAGCTTATTAGCCGGGGACAATGAAAAACTGTTTTTT. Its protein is CASSLLAGDNEKLFF.

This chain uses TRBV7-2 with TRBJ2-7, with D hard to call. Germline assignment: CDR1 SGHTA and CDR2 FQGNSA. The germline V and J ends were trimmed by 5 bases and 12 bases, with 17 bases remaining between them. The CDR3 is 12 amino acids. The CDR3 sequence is CASSPLPGERYF. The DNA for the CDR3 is TGTGCCAGCAGCCCCCTACCTGGGGAAAGGTACTTC.

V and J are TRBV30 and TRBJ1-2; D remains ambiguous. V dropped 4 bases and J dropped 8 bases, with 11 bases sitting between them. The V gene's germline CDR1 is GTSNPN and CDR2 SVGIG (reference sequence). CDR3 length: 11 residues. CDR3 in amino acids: CAWTYVGGYTF. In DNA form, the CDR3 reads TGTGCCTGGACCTACGTTGGAGGCTACACCTTC.

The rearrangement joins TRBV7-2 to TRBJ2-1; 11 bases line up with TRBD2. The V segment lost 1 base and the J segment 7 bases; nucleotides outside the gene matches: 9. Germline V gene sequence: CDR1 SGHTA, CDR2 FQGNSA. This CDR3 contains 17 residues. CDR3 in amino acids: CASSLDSGGAGRNEQFF. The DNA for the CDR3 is TGTGCCAGCAGCTTAGATAGCGGGGGGGCTGGGCGAAATGAGCAGTTCTTC.

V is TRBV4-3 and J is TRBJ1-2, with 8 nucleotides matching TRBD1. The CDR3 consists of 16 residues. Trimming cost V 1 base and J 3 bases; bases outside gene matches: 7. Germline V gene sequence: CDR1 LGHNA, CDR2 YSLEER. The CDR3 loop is CASSQGLGQGDYGYTF. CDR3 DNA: TGCGCCAGCAGCCAAGGGTTAGGACAGGGAGACTATGGCTACACCTTC.

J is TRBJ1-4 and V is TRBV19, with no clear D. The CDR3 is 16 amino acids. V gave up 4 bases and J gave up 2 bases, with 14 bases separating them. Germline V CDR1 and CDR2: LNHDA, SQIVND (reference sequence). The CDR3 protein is CASSTADWETNEKLFF. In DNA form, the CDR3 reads TGTGCCAGTAGTACAGCCGACTGGGAGACTAATGAAAAACTGTTTTTT.